The 23 T cell receptor beta chains presented below share a single source sample, sequenced in a study of PD-L1 blockade in urothelial cancer. TCRdb keeps only in-frame clones here, not all; method: immunoSEQ multiplex PCR. The sample contains 75,000 to 95,000 clones, 85% to 95% of which appear only once. This sample comprised PBMCs, obtained around atezolizumab (anti-PD-L1) treatment. These receptors originate from a man aged 60-69 years with urothelial cancer.

This clone was picked up one time. The chain's CDR3 is CASSETQGTNEKLFF. Here the CDR3 DNA reads TGTGCCAGCAGTGAAACCCAGGGAACTAATGAAAAACTGTTTTTT. The chain uses TRBV6-1 and TRBJ1-4, with D maybe TRBD1 (5 bases). This CDR3 has 15 amino acids. From germline, CDR1 is MNHNS and CDR2 SASEGT. The V end was cut by 2 bases, the J end by 1 base, with 8 bases between.

The gene calls are TRBV7-8 and TRBJ2-1; 9 positions agree with TRBD1. CDR3 length: 13 residues. Trimming at V came to 4 bases and at J to 6 bases, leaving 1 base not matched to a gene. Per the germline V gene, CDR1 is SGHVS and CDR2 is FQNEAQ. The CDR3 DNA sequence: TGTGCCAGCAGCTGGGACAGGGCCAATGAGCAGTTCTTC. As protein: CASSWDRANEQFF.

This sequence joins TRBV19 and TRBJ1-5; unclear D gene. This CDR3 region has 12 residues. V lost 5 bases, J lost 7 bases, and 9 bases lay in between. Germline V lookup: CDR1 LNHDA, CDR2 SQIVND (reference sequence). Written as DNA, the CDR3 is TGTGCCAGTAGTGAGGGTTCACAGCCCCAGCATTTT. It translates to CASSEGSQPQHF.

The chain is built from TRBV6-1 and TRBJ1-1; D is ambiguous. Trimming shortened V by 0 bases and J by 8 bases, and 10 bases separated the two germline ends. The CDR3 covers 13 residues. Germline V CDR1 and CDR2: MNHNS, SASEGT. CDR3: CASSEAAEVEAFF. The CDR3 DNA reads TGTGCCAGCAGTGAAGCCGCGGAGGTGGAAGCTTTCTTT.

V usage is TRBV30 and J usage is TRBJ2-5; D is unresolved. Trimming took off 4 bases at V and 2 bases at J, with 5 bases between the two ends. The V gene's germline CDR1 is GTSNPN and CDR2 SVGIG (reference sequence). The CDR3 extends over 11 amino acids. CDR3 residues: CAWTEQETQYF. The CDR3 DNA sequence: TGTGCCTGGACAGAACAAGAGACCCAGTACTTC.

This chain joins TRBV4-3 and TRBJ2-1, with 10 bases matching TRBD2. In germline, CDR1 is LGHNA, CDR2 YSLEER. The V and J ends lost 0 bases and 7 bases, in that order; junction bases with no gene match: 9. This CDR3 is 17 amino acids long. The CDR3 is CASSQDLPSGRSNEQFF. In DNA form, the CDR3 reads TGCGCCAGCAGCCAAGATCTGCCTAGCGGGAGATCTAATGAGCAGTTCTTC.

The chain combines TRBV28 with TRBJ2-5, with 9 nucleotides matching TRBD2. Germline loops: CDR1 MDHEN, CDR2 SYDVKM. This CDR3 region has 15 residues. Trimming cost V 3 bases and J 2 bases; bases outside gene matches: 4. The DNA for the CDR3 is TGTGCCAGCAGTTTGGGGACTAGCTCGCAAGAGACCCAGTACTTC. Protein product: CASSLGTSSQETQYF.

The rearrangement uses TRBV30 and TRBJ1-2; no definite D call. CDR1 and CDR2 (germline): GTSNPN, SVGIG (reference sequence). Trimming left V 4 bases short and J 6 bases short, with 15 bases between. The CDR3 has 13 residues. CDR3 DNA: TGTGCCTGGAAGACCAAGCCTGCGGATGGCTACACCTTC. Translating it yields CAWKTKPADGYTF. Looking up the rest from reference TRBV30 and TRBJ1-2 gives the full variable domain: SQTIHQWPATLVQPVGSPLSLECTVEGTSNPNLYWYRQAAGRGLQLLFYSVGIGQISSEVPQNLSASRPQDRQFILSSKKLLLSDSGFYLCAWKTKPADGYTFGSGTRLTVV.

The chain employs TRBV7-8 and TRBJ1-5; 7 bases agree with TRBD1. J lost 5 bases, V lost 5 bases, and 6 bases had no gene match. Per germline, CDR1 SGHVS and CDR2 FQNEAQ. The CDR3 length is 14 residues. The CDR3, as DNA: TGTGCCAGCAGCCCCGGGACAGTTGATCAGCCCCAGCATTTT. Translated, it gives CASSPGTVDQPQHF.

The chain links TRBV19 to TRBJ1-4; TRBD1 is a possible D gene (6 bases). Looked up from germline, CDR1 is LNHDA and CDR2 is SQIVND (reference sequence). The CDR3 totals 17 residues. Trimming removed 1 base from V and 8 bases from J, with 20 bases in between. The DNA for the CDR3 is TGTGCCAGTAGTATAGCCGGCCAGGGGCTCACGGGGGAAAAACTGTTTTTT. It is translated as CASSIAGQGLTGEKLFF.

The V call is TRBV14, the J call TRBJ1-3; TRBD1 might be the D (6 bases). The CDR3 runs to 15 residues. Between the trimmed V and J ends, which lost 7 bases and 1 base, there was a span of 14 bases. Germline assignment: CDR1 SGHDN and CDR2 FVKESK. DNA of the CDR3: TGTGCCAGCACGATAAAGGACAGTTCTGGAAACACCATATATTTT. Protein: CASTIKDSSGNTIYF.

The chain employs TRBV29-1 and TRBJ2-7; the match to TRBD1 covers 8 bases. CDR3 length equals 13 residues. Germline V gene sequence: CDR1 SQVTM, CDR2 ANQGSEA. J gave up 2 bases and V 4 bases, and 4 bases lay outside the gene matches. CDR3 loop: CSVAGGGPYEQYF. Written as DNA, the CDR3 is TGCAGCGTTGCAGGGGGCGGTCCCTACGAGCAGTACTTC.

The rearrangement joins TRBV9 to TRBJ2-3; 8 bases match TRBD1. Trimming cost V 3 bases and J 2 bases; bases outside gene matches: 11. Germline V gene data show CDR1 as SGDLS and CDR2 as YYNGEE. The CDR3 spans 17 residues. The CDR3 loop is CASSARDGTGPTDTQYF. The CDR3 DNA reads as TGTGCCAGCAGCGCCCGCGACGGGACAGGACCCACAGATACGCAGTATTTT.

The chain carries TRBV9 and TRBJ2-5, with 7 bases aligning to TRBD1. The CDR3 extends over 13 amino acids. Germline V gene lookup returns CDR1 SGDLS and CDR2 YYNGEE. After removal of 3 bases from V and 4 bases from J, the junction contained 3 bases not matched to a gene. This CDR3 is CASSARQGETQYF. The CDR3 region has the DNA TGTGCCAGCAGCGCCCGACAGGGAGAGACCCAGTACTTC.

The chain links TRBV4-1 to TRBJ2-7, with 8 bases that match TRBD1. The V and J ends lost 3 bases and 1 base, in that order; junction bases with no gene match: 8. Germline V lookup: CDR1 MGHRA, CDR2 YSYEKL. The CDR3 is 16 residues long. In DNA, the CDR3 is TGCGCCAGCAGCCATGTGGGGCGGGACAGGTCCTACGAGCAGTACTTC. Amino acid sequence: CASSHVGRDRSYEQYF.

J is TRBJ2-1 and V is TRBV30, with 7 bases matching TRBD2. Germline V CDR1 and CDR2: GTSNPN, SVGIG (reference sequence). The CDR3 is 16 residues long. Trimming at V came to 2 bases and at J to 5 bases, leaving 12 bases not matched to a gene. CDR3 bases: TGTGCCTGGAGTCGGGGGAGGGCCGAGAAGAACAATGAGCAGTTCTTC. Translated: CAWSRGRAEKNNEQFF.

This clone was picked up a small number of times. The rearrangement uses TRBV5-4 and TRBJ1-6; TRBD1 matches at 8 bases. V trimming: 1 base; J trimming: 10 bases; junction bases outside the gene matches: 4. CDR1 SGHNT and CDR2 YYREEE come from the germline V gene (reference sequence). The length of the CDR3 is 14 residues. The CDR3 DNA reads as TGTGCCAGCAGCTTGCAGGGGGCAGGCTCACCCCTCCACTTT. Its translation: CASSLQGAGSPLHF.

V usage is TRBV11-2 and J usage is TRBJ2-1; possible D gene TRBD2, 5 bases. Germline-derived CDR1 and CDR2 are SGHAT and FQNNGV. The CDR3 consists of 12 residues. V lost 6 bases to trimming and J lost 9 bases, with 12 bases between them. The CDR3 nucleotides read TGTGCCAGCAGTATAGCGTTGGGTGAGCAGTTCTTC. Protein sequence: CASSIALGEQFF.

The V gene is TRBV6-1, the J gene TRBJ2-1; 9 positions agree with TRBD2. The length of the CDR3 is 19 residues. The germline V gene has CDR1 MNHNS and CDR2 SASEGT. The trim removed 2 bases at V and 0 bases at J, leaving 11 bases unmatched. CDR3 DNA sequence: TGTGCCAGCAGTGAAAGACTGGCTAGCGGGGCCATCTCCTACAATGAGCAGTTCTTC. Its translation: CASSERLASGAISYNEQFF.

The chain uses TRBV4-2 and TRBJ1-1; D gene unclear. Germline CDR1 and CDR2: LGHNA and YNFKEQ. Trimming pared 1 base from V and 5 bases from J, leaving 20 bases between. This CDR3 has 17 residues. The CDR3 DNA reads as TGTGCCAGCAGCCAAGGCAAAACTCGGGCCCCGGGGACTGAAGCTTTCTTT. This encodes CASSQGKTRAPGTEAFF.

This CDR3 reads CASSSTGLGTYEQYF. Here the CDR3 DNA reads TGTGCCAGCAGTTCTACAGGGTTAGGGACCTACGAGCAGTACTTC. V usage is TRBV28 and J usage is TRBJ2-7; maybe TRBD1 (6 bases). The V end lost 4 bases, the J end lost 2 bases, and 15 bases lay between the germline ends. This CDR3 comprises 15 residues. Germline loops: CDR1 MDHEN, CDR2 SYDVKM. Based on the CDR3 plus reference TRBV28 and TRBJ2-7, the full variable domain is DVKVTQSSRYLVKRTGEKVFLECVQDMDHENMFWYRQDPGLGLRLIYFSYDVKMKEKGDIPEGYSVSREKKERFSLILESASTNQTSMYLCASSSTGLGTYEQYFGPGTRLTVT.

This rearrangement joins TRBV2 to TRBJ2-3; 7 nucleotides line up with TRBD2. With V trimmed by 5 bases and J by 0 bases, 2 bases remained unmatched. Germline-derived CDR1 and CDR2 are SNHLY and FYNNEI. There are 14 residues in the CDR3. CDR3 protein: CASSLAGSTDTQYF. The CDR3 coding sequence is TGTGCCAGCAGTTTAGCGGGCAGCACAGATACGCAGTATTTT.

The chain recombines TRBV9 with TRBJ2-1, with 14 bases fitting TRBD2. Germline CDR1 SGDLS, CDR2 YYNGEE. J gave up 9 bases and V 0 bases, and 5 bases lay outside the gene matches. This CDR3 has 16 amino acids. CDR3 coding DNA: TGTGCCAGCAGCGTAGGGACTAGCGGGAGGACTGCTGAGCAGTTCTTC. It yields the protein CASSVGTSGRTAEQFF. Full variable domain (outside the CDR3, taken from reference TRBV9 and TRBJ2-1): DSGVTQTPKHLITATGQRVTLRCSPRSGDLSVYWYQQSLDQGLQFLIQYYNGEERAKGNILERFSAQQFPDLHSELNLSSLELGDSALYFCASSVGTSGRTAEQFFGPGTRLTVL.